This T cell receptor (beta chain) was observed in a study of blood T cell repertoires in COVID-19. Overall study context: Both acute and convalescent COVID-19 samples were obtained from the United States, Italy and Spain. In each case, the material was cDNA or gDNA derived from T cells, B-cell-depleted T cells, or PBMCs.

J gave up 0 bases and V 7 bases, and 12 bases lay outside the gene matches. Germline values: CDR1 SNHLY, CDR2 FYNNEI. The CDR3 covers 17 residues. Seattle's cohort entered during active infection and was followed longitudinally. Authors' analysis steps: The authors estimated nucleated cell counts from reference gene primer amplification. Sequenced by immunoSEQ multiplex PCR; TCRdb stores in-frame clones only, minus some. V and J calls and clone size are as listed in that table; D and trimming were resolved from the DNA. The sample contains some 70,000 clones, approximately 80% of which appear only once.

The rearrangement uses TRBV2 and TRBJ2-3; TRBD2 aligns across 8 bases. The receptor comes from a man between 50 and 59 years old with COVID-19, enrolled during active disease. The specimen was peripheral blood. CDR3 sequence reads: CASKRRLGTRSTDTQYF. In nucleotides, the CDR3 is TGTGCCAGCAAAAGGCGGCTAGGGACTAGGAGCACAGATACGCAGTATTTT.